This TCR beta chain was sequenced in a study of shared clonotypes between healthy human individuals. Study-level points and caveats: When compared with the clonotypes that were shared by all four sorted-subset donors, the non-shared clonotypes turned out to have lower generation probabilities.

The CDR3 extends over 11 amino acids. V was clipped by 5 bases and J by 7 bases, with 9 bases between them. In germline, CDR1 is MDHEN, CDR2 SYDVKM. Notes on this clone: Its cognate antigen is unknown.

The method was immunoSEQ multiplex PCR; TCRdb's version includes in-frame clones alone and lacks a portion of them. The top ten clones hold around 0.29% of a sample with roughly 380,000 clones, 95% to 97% of them seen once. Sequenced material: memory CD8+ T cells sorted from blood. Subset meaning: CD45RO+ cells pooled with CCR7-negative TemRA cells. The chain is built from TRBV28 and TRBJ2-7; tentative D call: TRBD2 (5 bases). The receptor was derived from a man younger than 45 in good health. The CDR3 region is CASSAPGEQYF. CDR3 DNA sequence: TGTGCCAGCAGTGCACCGGGGGAGCAGTACTTC.